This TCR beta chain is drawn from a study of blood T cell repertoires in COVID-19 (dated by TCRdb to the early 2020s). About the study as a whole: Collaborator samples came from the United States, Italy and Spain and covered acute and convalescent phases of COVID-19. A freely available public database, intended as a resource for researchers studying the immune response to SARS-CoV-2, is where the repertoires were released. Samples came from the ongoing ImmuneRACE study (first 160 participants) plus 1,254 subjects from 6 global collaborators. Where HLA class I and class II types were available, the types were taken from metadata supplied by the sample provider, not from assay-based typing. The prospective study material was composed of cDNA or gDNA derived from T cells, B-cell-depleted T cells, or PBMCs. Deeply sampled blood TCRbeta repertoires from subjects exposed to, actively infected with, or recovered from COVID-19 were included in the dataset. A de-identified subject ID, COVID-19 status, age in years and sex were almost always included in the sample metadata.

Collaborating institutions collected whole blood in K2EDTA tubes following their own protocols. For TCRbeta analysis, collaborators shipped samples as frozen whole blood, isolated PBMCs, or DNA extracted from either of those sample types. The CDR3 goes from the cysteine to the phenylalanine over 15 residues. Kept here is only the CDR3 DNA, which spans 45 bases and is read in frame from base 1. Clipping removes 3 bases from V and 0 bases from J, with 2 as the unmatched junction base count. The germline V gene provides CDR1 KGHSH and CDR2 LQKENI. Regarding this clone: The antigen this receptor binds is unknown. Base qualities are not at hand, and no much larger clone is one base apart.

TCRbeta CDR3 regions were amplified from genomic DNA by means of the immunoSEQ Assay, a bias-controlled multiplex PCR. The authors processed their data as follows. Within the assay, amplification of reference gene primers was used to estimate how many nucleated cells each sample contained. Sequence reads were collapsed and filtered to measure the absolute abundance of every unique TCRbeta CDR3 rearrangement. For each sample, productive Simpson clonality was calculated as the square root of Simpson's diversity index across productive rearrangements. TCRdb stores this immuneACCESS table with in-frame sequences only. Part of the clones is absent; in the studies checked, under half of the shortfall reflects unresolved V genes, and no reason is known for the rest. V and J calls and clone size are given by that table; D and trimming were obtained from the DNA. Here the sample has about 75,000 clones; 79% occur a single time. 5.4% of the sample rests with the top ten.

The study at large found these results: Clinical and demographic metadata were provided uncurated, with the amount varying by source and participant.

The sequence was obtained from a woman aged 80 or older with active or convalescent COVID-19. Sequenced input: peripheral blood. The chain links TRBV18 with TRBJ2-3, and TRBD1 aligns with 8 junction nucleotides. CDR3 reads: CASSPDRASTDTQYF. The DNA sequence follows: TGTGCCAGCTCACCGGACAGGGCTAGCACAGATACGCAGTATTTT.